Shown below are 10 T cell receptor beta chains from a single sample sequenced in a study of blood T cell repertoires in COVID-19. TCRdb's table, derived via immunoSEQ multiplex PCR, lists solely in-frame clones and lacks some. The table shows tens of thousands of clones, with more than 70% occurring only once. The sample taken for sequencing was peripheral blood. The receptors come from a man aged 70-80 years with COVID-19, enrolled during active disease.

For the CDR3, the DNA is TGTGCCAGCAGCCTAGGAGACGGATCCTACGAGCAGTACTTC. Its translation: CASSLGDGSYEQYF. The chain is built from TRBV6-5 and TRBJ2-7, with D unresolved. The V gene lost 6 bases and the J gene lost 1 base, with 13 bases spanning the gap. Per germline, CDR1 MNHEY and CDR2 SVGAGI. The CDR3 length is 14 residues.

This clone occurred a few times. The J gene is TRBJ1-1, the V gene TRBV18; 8 bases line up with TRBD1. V lost 6 bases to trimming and J lost 5 bases; unmatched junction nucleotides: 14. CDR1 is KGHSH, CDR2 LQKENI, per germline. This CDR3 is 16 amino acids long. The CDR3, as DNA: TGTGCCAGCTCCCGGCCCAGTACAGGGGGAAGAACTGAAGCTTTCTTT. Protein: CASSRPSTGGRTEAFF.

This sequence joins TRBV29-1 and TRBJ2-1; tentatively, D is TRBD2 (6 bases). V dropped 5 bases and J dropped 8 bases, with 16 bases sitting between them. Germline CDR1 and CDR2: SQVTM and ANQGSEA. The CDR3 is 13 residues long. The CDR3: CSVCGTLLDEQFF. DNA for the CDR3: TGCAGCGTTTGTGGGACTCTCCTTGATGAGCAGTTCTTC.

The table lists this clone with a count of one. J is TRBJ1-2 and V is TRBV5-4; TRBD1 aligns across 11 bases. Germline assignment: CDR1 SGHNT and CDR2 YYREEE (reference sequence). The CDR3 is made up of 16 amino acids. The junction had 13 bases not matched to a gene; V was cut back by 4 bases and J by 8 bases. The CDR3 here is CASSNQTGTGGKGYTF. CDR3 nucleotides: TGTGCCAGCAGCAACCAAACCGGGACAGGGGGGAAAGGCTACACCTTC.

The chain couples TRBV10-3 to TRBJ2-3; possible D gene TRBD1, 6 bases. CDR3 size: 15 residues. Trimming cost V 4 bases and J 3 bases, with 14 bases left between them. From germline, CDR1 is ENHRY and CDR2 SYGVKD. As DNA, the CDR3 is TGTGCCATCAGTGTCCTGACAGGAGAAACAGATACGCAGTATTTT. As protein: CAISVLTGETDTQYF.

The genes are TRBV18 and TRBJ2-7, with D possibly matching TRBD2 (6 bases). The germline V gene has CDR1 KGHSH and CDR2 LQKENI. V shed 6 bases and J shed 6 bases, with 18 bases lying between them. The length of the CDR3 is 14 residues. In DNA form, the CDR3 reads TGTGCCAGCTCCGAAACCACGGGGGTATCCGAGCAGTACTTC. It yields the protein CASSETTGVSEQYF.

V is TRBV28 and J is TRBJ1-2, with D maybe TRBD1 (6 bases). V gave up 2 bases and J gave up 0 bases, with 13 bases separating them. CDR3 length: 16 amino acids. Germline CDR1 MDHEN, CDR2 SYDVKM. In nucleotides, the CDR3 is TGTGCCAGCAGTTTACTAGGGGGGGTGGCTAACTATGGCTACACCTTC. Its translation: CASSLLGGVANYGYTF.

In its sample, this clone was seen a few times. This rearrangement joins TRBV7-3 to TRBJ2-7; TRBD1 matches 7 bases. Trimming took 4 bases from V and 5 from J; bases not matched to a gene: 5. This CDR3 spans 13 amino acids. The germline gives CDR1 SGHTA, CDR2 FQGTGA. CDR3 protein: CASSSSQGDEQYF. The CDR3 nucleotides are TGTGCCAGCAGCTCCTCCCAGGGGGACGAGCAGTACTTC.

This chain links TRBV5-1 with TRBJ2-1, with 8 bases identical to TRBD2. The CDR3 loop spans 16 amino acids. Germline trimming cut 4 bases from V and 4 bases from J; bases unmatched to any gene: 10. Germline lookup yields CDR1 SGHRS and CDR2 YFSETQ. The CDR3 DNA reads as TGCGCCAGCAGCAAAGCGGGAGCCACGGATTACAATGAGCAGTTCTTC. Its protein is CASSKAGATDYNEQFF. Based on the CDR3 plus reference TRBV5-1 and TRBJ2-1, the full variable domain is KAGVTQTPRYLIKTRGQQVTLSCSPISGHRSVSWYQQTPGQGLQFLFEYFSETQRNKGNFPGRFSGRQFSNSRSEMNVSTLELGDSALYLCASSKAGATDYNEQFFGPGTRLTVL.

This clone was observed a handful of times. The J gene is TRBJ1-1, the V gene TRBV12-3 or TRBV12-4; no reliable D call. This CDR3 comprises 13 residues. V lost 7 bases and J lost 6, with 15 bases in between. In DNA, the CDR3 is TGTGCCAGCACCCCAAGTTGGGAGGCTGAAGCTTTCTTT. Residues: CASTPSWEAEAFF.